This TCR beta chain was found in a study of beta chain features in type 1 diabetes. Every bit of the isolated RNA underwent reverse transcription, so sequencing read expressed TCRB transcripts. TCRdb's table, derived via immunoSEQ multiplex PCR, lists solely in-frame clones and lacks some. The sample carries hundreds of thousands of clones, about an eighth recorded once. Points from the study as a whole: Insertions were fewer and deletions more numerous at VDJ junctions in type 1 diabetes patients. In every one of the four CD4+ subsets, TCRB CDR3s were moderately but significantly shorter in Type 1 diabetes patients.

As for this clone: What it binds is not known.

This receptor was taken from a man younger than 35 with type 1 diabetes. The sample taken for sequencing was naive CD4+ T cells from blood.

The CDR3 DNA reads TGTGCCAGCAGTGGAAGCGGGGATACGCAGTATTTT. The encoded protein is CASSGSGDTQYF. The chain has TRBV6-1 and TRBJ2-3; D perhaps matches TRBD2 (6 bases). Trimming cost V 4 bases and J 6 bases, with 8 bases left between them. This CDR3 region has 12 residues. Germline CDR1 is MNHNS and CDR2 is SASEGT.